Shown below are 9 T cell receptor beta chains from a single sample sequenced in a study of T cell changes during pregnancy in multiple sclerosis. The table came from immunoSEQ multiplex PCR; TCRdb's copy has only in-frame clones and leaves some out. The table has around 96,000 clones, 90% to 95% seen once; the top ten hold about 3.9%. The source was peripheral blood, collected in the first trimester of pregnancy. The receptors stem from a female donor with multiple sclerosis, enrolled in a pregnancy study.

The chain combines TRBV27 with TRBJ1-2, with TRBD1 as a possible D gene (6 bases). V was cut by 5 bases and J by 8 bases, with 21 bases left in between. Germline V gene sequence: CDR1 MNHEY, CDR2 SMNVEV (reference sequence). The CDR3 loop spans 15 amino acids. CDR3 nucleotide sequence: TGTGCCAGCAGTACTAAAGGCGGGGGCGCTCCCGGCTACACCTTC. Protein sequence: CASSTKGGGAPGYTF.

The rearrangement uses TRBV11-2 and TRBJ2-7, with TRBD2 matching over 10 bases. There are 15 residues in the CDR3. V lost 4 bases, J lost 1 base, and 4 bases stayed unmatched. Germline-derived CDR1 and CDR2 are SGHAT and FQNNGV. The CDR3 spells CASSYGLAESYEQYF. In nucleotides, the CDR3 is TGTGCCAGCAGCTATGGACTAGCGGAATCCTACGAGCAGTACTTC.

The CDR3 spells CASSETSGGFYPQYF. The DNA of the CDR3 is TGTGCCAGCAGCGAGACTAGCGGGGGGTTTTATCCGCAGTATTTT. V gene TRBV6-6 combines with J gene TRBJ2-3; TRBD2 agrees at 13 bases. This CDR3 has 15 residues. The trim removed 6 bases at V and 10 bases at J, leaving 10 bases unmatched. The germline gives CDR1 MNHNY, CDR2 SVGAGI (reference sequence).

V usage is TRBV12-2 and J usage is TRBJ2-2; TRBD2 was called by the table and not checked on the DNA. TRBV12-2 represents a pseudogene. The length of the CDR3 is 16 residues. CDR3 sequence reads: CASRKTSGAGTGELFF. For the CDR3, the DNA is TGTGCAAGTCGCAAGACTAGCGGGGCTGGCACCGGGGAGCTGTTTTTT.

The chain carries TRBV7-8 and TRBJ1-2; D not resolved. This CDR3 comprises 16 residues. Trimming removed 3 bases from V and 4 bases from J, with 18 bases in between. Germline V lookup: CDR1 SGHVS, CDR2 FQNEAQ. This CDR3 is CASSFGEAGLGYGYTF. In DNA form, the CDR3 reads TGTGCCAGCAGCTTCGGGGAGGCTGGACTGGGCTATGGCTACACCTTC. Variable domain in full (rest from reference TRBV7-8 and TRBJ1-2): GAGVSQSPRYKVAKRGQDVALRCDPISGHVSLFWYQQALGQGPEFLTYFQNEAQLDKSGLPSDRFFAERPEGSVSTLKIQRTQQEDSAVYLCASSFGEAGLGYGYTFGSGTRLTVV.

V and J are TRBV27 and TRBJ2-1, with 10 bases aligning to TRBD1. The J segment lost 3 bases and the V segment lost 3 bases, leaving 5 bases of the junction unmatched. There are 16 residues in the CDR3. Germline V lookup: CDR1 MNHEY, CDR2 SMNVEV (reference sequence). In DNA form, the CDR3 reads TGTGCCAGCAGTTTTCGGAGGACAGGGGGCTACAATGAGCAGTTCTTC. Its translation: CASSFRRTGGYNEQFF.

This sequence joins TRBV29-1 and TRBJ2-1; D may be TRBD1 (6 bases). Trimming shortened V by 4 bases and J by 9 bases, and 16 bases separated the two germline ends. The CDR3 totals 13 residues. Looked up from germline, CDR1 is SQVTM and CDR2 is ANQGSEA. The CDR3 bases are TGCAGCGTTGTTAACCCTATGGGGGCTGAGCAGTTCTTC. Protein product: CSVVNPMGAEQFF.

The sample holds a few counts of this clone. The chain joins TRBV5-1 to TRBJ1-2; D perhaps matches TRBD1 (5 bases). The CDR3 extends over 15 amino acids. Germline CDR1 SGHRS, CDR2 YFSETQ. V dropped 3 bases and J dropped 6 bases, with 18 bases sitting between them. CDR3 nucleotide sequence: TGCGCCAGCAGCTCCTCCGGGACGCGGGAAAATGGCTACACCTTC. Translated, it gives CASSSSGTRENGYTF.

This rearrangement joins TRBV10-2 to TRBJ2-3, with TRBD2 as a possible D gene (5 bases). This CDR3 has 14 residues. CDR1 is WSHSY and CDR2 is SAAADI in the germline V gene. The V gene lost 6 bases and the J gene lost 2 bases, with 12 bases spanning the gap. The CDR3 protein is CASSGVTHTDTQYF. The CDR3 region has the DNA TGCGCCAGCAGCGGGGTTACGCACACAGATACGCAGTATTTT.